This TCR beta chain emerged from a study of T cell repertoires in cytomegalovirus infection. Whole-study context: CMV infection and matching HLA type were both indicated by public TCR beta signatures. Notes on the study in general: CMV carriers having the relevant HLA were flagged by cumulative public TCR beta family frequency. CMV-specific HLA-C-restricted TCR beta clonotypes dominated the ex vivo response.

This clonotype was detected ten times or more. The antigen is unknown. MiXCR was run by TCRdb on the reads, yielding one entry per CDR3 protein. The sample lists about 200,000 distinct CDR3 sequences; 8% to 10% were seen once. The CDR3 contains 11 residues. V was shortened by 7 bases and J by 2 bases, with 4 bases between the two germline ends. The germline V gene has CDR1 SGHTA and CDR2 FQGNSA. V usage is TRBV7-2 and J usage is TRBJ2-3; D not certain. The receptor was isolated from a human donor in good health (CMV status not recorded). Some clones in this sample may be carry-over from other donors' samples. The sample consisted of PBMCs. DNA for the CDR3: TGTGCCAGCACCCACACAGATACGCAGTATTTT. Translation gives CASTHTDTQYF.